These 29 T cell receptor beta chains came from one sample sequenced in a study of T cell repertoires in cytomegalovirus infection. These receptors' antigens are unknown. TCRdb reprocessed the reads via MiXCR and lists one record per CDR3 protein. The sample contains just over 450,000 distinct CDR3 sequences, approximately 42% of which appear only once. The specimen comprised cultured PBMCs, sampled from culture after CMV antigen stimulation. Receptors were obtained from a human donor in good health (CMV status not recorded). Some clones in this sample may be carry-over from other donors' samples.

This clonotype has just a few counts. The chain has TRBV2 and TRBJ1-5; D is ambiguous. Trimming removed 0 bases from V and 1 base from J, with 13 bases in between. Germline V gene lookup returns CDR1 SNHLY and CDR2 FYNNEI. The CDR3 has 17 residues. The CDR3 is CASSEAPRPSSNQPQHF. CDR3 in DNA: TGTGCCAGCAGTGAAGCGCCTCGACCTTCGAGCAATCAGCCCCAGCATTTT.

This chain connects TRBV29-1 to TRBJ1-1; perhaps TRBD1 as D (5 bases). This CDR3 has 13 residues. Germline CDR1 is SQVTM and CDR2 is ANQGSEA. The V end lost 7 bases, the J end lost 4 bases, and 16 bases lay between the germline ends. The CDR3 protein is CSAEGELVTEAFF. CDR3 DNA sequence: TGCAGCGCGGAAGGGGAGTTGGTCACTGAAGCTTTCTTT.

This clonotype has a handful of counts. This sequence joins TRBV7-2 and TRBJ2-1, with 9 nucleotides matching TRBD1. V was clipped by 2 bases and J by 7 bases; unmatched bases: 6. CDR3 length: 15 residues. The V gene's germline CDR1 is SGHTA and CDR2 FQGNSA. This chain's CDR3 is CASSLYGTGWNEQFF. In DNA, the CDR3 is TGTGCCAGCAGCTTATATGGGACAGGGTGGAATGAGCAGTTCTTC. The full variable domain, completed using reference TRBV7-2 and TRBJ2-1, is GAGVSQSPSNKVTEKGKDVELRCDPISGHTALYWYRQSLGQGLEFLIYFQGNSAPDKSGLPSDRFSAERTGGSVSTLTIQRTQQEDSAVYLCASSLYGTGWNEQFFGPGTRLTVL.

Ten or more counts support this clonotype. This chain uses TRBV7-2 with TRBJ2-3, with D perhaps TRBD1 (6 bases). Per germline, CDR1 SGHTA and CDR2 FQGNSA. V lost 3 bases, J lost 4 bases, and 14 bases lay in between. The CDR3 is 15 amino acids. DNA for the CDR3: TGTGCCAGCAGCTTGACCCCAGGGGATTCAGATACGCAGTATTTT. It is translated as CASSLTPGDSDTQYF.

This clonotype turned up a few times. The gene calls are TRBV12-3 or TRBV12-4 and TRBJ2-1, with 9 nucleotides matching TRBD1. The CDR3 is 16 amino acids. V shed 3 bases, J shed 9 bases, and the junction held 12 bases outside the gene matches. The CDR3 reads CASSFPGQGLFGEQFF. DNA of the CDR3: TGTGCCAGCAGTTTCCCCGGACAGGGGCTTTTTGGTGAGCAGTTCTTC.

This clonotype came up a few times. The chain joins TRBV27 to TRBJ1-2; D gene unclear. Germline V gene data show CDR1 as MNHEY and CDR2 as SMNVEV (reference sequence). CDR3 length: 17 amino acids. The V and J ends lost 4 bases and 0 bases respectively, with 18 bases between them. This CDR3 is CASSSFKRGTPNYGYTF. CDR3 nucleotides: TGTGCCAGCAGTTCCTTTAAACGCGGTACACCTAACTATGGCTACACCTTC.

This clonotype was counted between two and nine times. The gene calls are TRBV6-1 and TRBJ2-4, with TRBD2 matching over 13 bases. V dropped 4 bases and J dropped 2; count of bases not matched to a gene: 5. CDR1 and CDR2 from the germline V gene are MNHNS and SASEGT. This CDR3 has 17 residues. The CDR3 bases are TGTGCCAGCAGTGCTCCCGGGACTAGCGGGACCAAAAACATTCAGTACTTC. This encodes CASSAPGTSGTKNIQYF.

This clonotype occurred once. This chain joins TRBV12-3 or TRBV12-4 and TRBJ1-4; possible D gene TRBD1, 5 bases. The CDR3 is made up of 14 amino acids. Trimming stripped 5 bases from V and 7 bases from J, with 14 bases between. CDR3 sequence (DNA): TGTGCCAGCAGTCCTTTAGGGGAGGGTGAAAAACTGTTTTTT. It specifies CASSPLGEGEKLFF.

V gene TRBV6-8 combines with J gene TRBJ2-1, with TRBD2 identical over 7 bases. The CDR3 sequence is 16 residues long. Germline CDR1 and CDR2: MNHGY and SAAAGT. The ends lost 7 bases at V and 0 bases at J; junction bases unmatched: 9. The CDR3 bases are TGTGCCAGCACCTATAGTGGCGGGAGCTCCTACAATGAGCAGTTCTTC. Protein sequence: CASTYSGGSSYNEQFF.

V usage is TRBV7-9 and J usage is TRBJ2-5; TRBD1 matches at 7 bases. V dropped 4 bases and J dropped 5; count of bases not matched to a gene: 7. CDR1 and CDR2 from the germline V gene are SEHNR and FQNEAQ (reference sequence). There are 14 residues in the CDR3. The CDR3 DNA follows: TGTGCCAGCAGCTCCTGGACAGGCGGGGAGACCCAGTACTTC. Translating it yields CASSSWTGGETQYF.

A few counts support this clonotype. This chain connects TRBV11-3 to TRBJ2-1; D remains unclear. This CDR3 contains 13 residues. V was trimmed by 4 bases and J by 3 bases, leaving 7 bases between them. Germline loops: CDR1 SGHNT, CDR2 YENEEA. CDR3 region: CASSSSRYNEQFF. The DNA of the CDR3 is TGTGCCAGCAGCTCCTCCCGCTACAATGAGCAGTTCTTC.

The chain recombines TRBV7-8 with TRBJ2-7; D call uncertain. The CDR3 runs 13 residues. V lost 5 bases to trimming and J lost 4 bases, with 12 bases between them. Germline V gene data show CDR1 as SGHVS and CDR2 as FQNEAQ. CDR3 loop: CASSLRAVYEQYF. The CDR3 nucleotides are TGTGCCAGCAGCCTAAGGGCCGTATACGAGCAGTACTTC.

CDR3 amino acids: CASAGQPRGNQPQHF. CDR3 DNA sequence: TGTGCCAGTGCGGGACAGCCCCGGGGTAATCAGCCCCAGCATTTT. This chain connects TRBV6-2 or TRBV6-3 to TRBJ1-5; 7 bases line up with TRBD1. V lost 9 bases, J lost 4 bases, and 12 bases stayed unmatched. Germline V CDR1 and CDR2: MNHEY, SVGEGT. The CDR3 has 15 amino acids.

This chain links TRBV4-2 with TRBJ2-7; 12 positions match TRBD2. Germline CDR1 is LGHNA and CDR2 is YNFKEQ. V lost 1 base to trimming and J lost 2 bases; unmatched junction nucleotides: 12. The CDR3 runs 19 residues. The CDR3 DNA follows: TGTGCCAGCAGCCAAGGTCCTAGCGGGGGGGCCGGAGTAGCCTACGAGCAGTACTTC. Encoded protein: CASSQGPSGGAGVAYEQYF.

In nucleotides, the CDR3 is TGCAGTGCTAGTCCGGTCGCCCCCACAAACACTGAAGCTTTCTTT. It translates to CSASPVAPTNTEAFF. The chain uses TRBV20-1 and TRBJ1-1; no clear D. Per germline, CDR1 DFQATT and CDR2 SNEGSKA (reference sequence). This CDR3 contains 15 residues. V was cut by 3 bases and J by 2 bases, with 16 bases left in between.

The V call is TRBV7-9, the J call TRBJ2-2, with 8 bases that match TRBD2. The V segment lost 5 bases and the J segment 0 bases; nucleotides outside the gene matches: 5. This CDR3 is 16 amino acids long. CDR1 and CDR2 (germline): SEHNR, FQNEAQ (reference sequence). The CDR3 nucleotides are TGTGCCAGCAGCAATCTGGGACTAGCGAACACCGGGGAGCTGTTTTTT. Amino acid sequence: CASSNLGLANTGELFF.

The chain uses TRBV12-3 or TRBV12-4 and TRBJ2-7; 8 positions match TRBD1. The CDR3 runs to 14 residues. The trim removed 5 bases at V and 7 bases at J, leaving 10 bases unmatched. The CDR3 here is CASSPGQALREQYF. The CDR3 coding sequence is TGTGCCAGCAGTCCGGGACAGGCCCTAAGGGAGCAGTACTTC.

The chain links TRBV12-5 to TRBJ1-2; D remains unclear. This CDR3 has 13 amino acids. Germline CDR1 and CDR2: LGHNT and FRNRAP. V was clipped by 7 bases and J by 4 bases, with 13 bases between them. CDR3 nucleotides: TGTGCTAGTGCCCCGGAAGAGGGCTATGGCTACACCTTC. It translates to CASAPEEGYGYTF. Full variable domain (remainder filled in from reference TRBV12-5 and TRBJ1-2): DARVTQTPRHKVTEMGQEVTMRCQPILGHNTVFWYRQTMMQGLELLAYFRNRAPLDDSGMPKDRFSAEMPDATLATLKIQPSEPRDSAVYFCASAPEEGYGYTFGSGTRLTVV.

This clonotype was seen more than once but under ten times. V is TRBV18 and J is TRBJ2-1, with D uncertain. The CDR3 is 14 residues long. The ends were cut back, 4 bases at V and 2 bases at J, with 9 bases in the middle. Germline CDR1 and CDR2: KGHSH and LQKENI. The CDR3 spells CASSLSVTYNEQFF. The DNA for the CDR3 is TGTGCCAGCTCACTAAGCGTCACCTACAATGAGCAGTTCTTC.

This chain joins TRBV11-2 and TRBJ2-3, with 8 nucleotides matching TRBD2. The junction had 4 bases not matched to a gene; V was cut back by 2 bases and J by 6 bases. Germline CDR1 reads SGHAT; CDR2 reads FQNNGV. The CDR3 is 14 residues long. The CDR3 nucleotides read TGTGCCAGCAGCTTACCGGGAGGGAGTGATACGCAGTATTTT. It translates to CASSLPGGSDTQYF.

The chain employs TRBV7-8 and TRBJ2-7, with 8 bases that match TRBD1. The V segment lost 4 bases and the J segment 4 bases; nucleotides outside the gene matches: 6. CDR1 is SGHVS, CDR2 FQNEAQ, per germline. The CDR3 totals 14 residues. The CDR3 sequence is CASSWGQVWYEQYF. The CDR3 DNA reads TGTGCCAGCAGCTGGGGACAGGTTTGGTACGAGCAGTACTTC. Together with reference TRBV7-8 and TRBJ2-7, the CDR3 gives the full variable domain: GAGVSQSPRYKVAKRGQDVALRCDPISGHVSLFWYQQALGQGPEFLTYFQNEAQLDKSGLPSDRFFAERPEGSVSTLKIQRTQQEDSAVYLCASSWGQVWYEQYFGPGTRLTVT.

The V call is TRBV5-3, the J call TRBJ2-3, with 10 positions matching TRBD2. TRBV5-3 is marked as an open reading frame, function uncertain. The CDR3 loop spans 15 amino acids. With 8 bases clipped from V and 2 bases from J, the junction kept 8 bases outside the gene matches. This chain's CDR3 is CASSHSGGSTDTQYF. DNA for the CDR3: TGTGCCAGCAGCCATAGCGGGGGGTCCACAGATACGCAGTATTTT.

This chain uses TRBV7-8 with TRBJ2-1; D may match TRBD1 or TRBD2 (6 bases each). V shed 5 bases and J shed 2 bases, with 13 bases lying between them. Germline-derived CDR1 and CDR2 are SGHVS and FQNEAQ. The CDR3 is 15 residues long. CDR3: CASSPGAEPYNEQFF. CDR3 DNA sequence: TGTGCCAGCAGCCCGGGGGCGGAACCCTACAATGAGCAGTTCTTC.

The chain combines TRBV12-3 or TRBV12-4 with TRBJ1-5; D is unresolved. Trimming removed 4 bases from V and 0 bases from J, with 10 bases in between. The CDR3 contains 15 residues. CDR3 sequence reads: CASSSAIYSNQPQHF. The CDR3 nucleotides are TGTGCCAGCAGTTCGGCCATATATAGCAATCAGCCCCAGCATTTT.

The V and J genes are TRBV20-1 and TRBJ2-7, with D uncertain. The length of the CDR3 is 12 residues. Germline V lookup: CDR1 DFQATT, CDR2 SNEGSKA (reference sequence). Trimming removed 1 base at V and 11 bases at J, with 15 bases between. The CDR3 reads CSARVERTLEYF. CDR3 sequence (DNA): TGCAGTGCTAGAGTGGAAAGAACACTGGAGTACTTC.

The chain couples TRBV12-3 or TRBV12-4 to TRBJ1-1, with a weak D call TRBD1 (6 bases). V lost 3 bases, J lost 10 bases, and 21 bases lay in between. This CDR3 has 15 residues. The CDR3 reads CASSFQPRGVLGAFF. DNA of the CDR3: TGTGCCAGCAGTTTCCAGCCCAGGGGAGTGTTGGGAGCTTTCTTT.

The chain joins TRBV7-6 to TRBJ2-7; 7 bases fit TRBD2. The CDR3 has 15 amino acids. V gave up 5 bases and J gave up 3 bases; unmatched junction bases: 10. Looked up from germline, CDR1 is SGHVS and CDR2 is FNYEAQ. CDR3 in amino acids: CASSPGSGGGYEQYF. CDR3 sequence (DNA): TGTGCCAGCAGCCCCGGTTCAGGCGGGGGCTACGAGCAGTACTTC.

This clonotype showed up just a few times. J is TRBJ2-1 and V is TRBV4-3, with 8 bases lining up with TRBD2. There are 16 residues in the CDR3. Looked up from germline, CDR1 is LGHNA and CDR2 is YSLEER. V lost 0 bases, J lost 7 bases, and 8 bases stayed unmatched. CDR3 loop: CASSQEQPGLDNEQFF. The CDR3 bases are TGCGCCAGCAGCCAAGAACAACCGGGACTAGATAATGAGCAGTTCTTC.

V usage is TRBV7-2 and J usage is TRBJ2-1; 10 bases map to TRBD2. There are 14 residues in the CDR3. The trim removed 8 bases at V and 8 bases at J, leaving 9 bases unmatched. Looked up from germline, CDR1 is SGHTA and CDR2 is FQGNSA. The CDR3 sequence is CASLASGGLDEQFF. The CDR3 coding sequence is TGTGCCAGCTTGGCTAGCGGGGGTTTGGATGAGCAGTTCTTC.